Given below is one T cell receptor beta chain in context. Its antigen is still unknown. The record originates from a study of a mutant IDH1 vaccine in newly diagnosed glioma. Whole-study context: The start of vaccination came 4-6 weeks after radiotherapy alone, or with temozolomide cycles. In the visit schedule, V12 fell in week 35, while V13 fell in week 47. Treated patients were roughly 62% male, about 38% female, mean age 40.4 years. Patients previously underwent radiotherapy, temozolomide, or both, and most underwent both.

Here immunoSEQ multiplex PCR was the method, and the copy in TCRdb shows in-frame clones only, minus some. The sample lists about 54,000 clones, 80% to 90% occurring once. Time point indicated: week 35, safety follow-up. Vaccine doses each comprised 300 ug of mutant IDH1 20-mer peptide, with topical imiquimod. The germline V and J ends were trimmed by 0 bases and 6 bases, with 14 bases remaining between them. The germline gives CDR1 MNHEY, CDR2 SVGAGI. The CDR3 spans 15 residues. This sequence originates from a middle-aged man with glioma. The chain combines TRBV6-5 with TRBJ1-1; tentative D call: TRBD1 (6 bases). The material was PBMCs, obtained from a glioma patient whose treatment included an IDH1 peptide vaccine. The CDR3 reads CASSYSRGGAAEAFF. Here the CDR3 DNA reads TGTGCCAGCAGTTACTCCCGCGGGGGGGCGGCTGAAGCTTTCTTT.